The 28 T cell receptor beta chains below were found in one sample sequenced in a study of blood T cell repertoires in COVID-19. Produced via immunoSEQ multiplex PCR; TCRdb's table is partial and in-frame only. The data hold 390,000 or so clones, with 86% observed a single time. The sample consisted of peripheral blood. These receptors all come from a woman aged 30 to 39 with active or convalescent COVID-19.

The chain is built from TRBV2 and TRBJ1-1; no definite D call. The CDR3 contains 13 residues. The germline V gene encodes CDR1 SNHLY and CDR2 FYNNEI. V lost 7 bases, J lost 0 bases, and 9 bases lay in between. The CDR3 region has the DNA TGTGCCAGCAACGACGGAGTGAACACTGAAGCTTTCTTT. Encoded protein: CASNDGVNTEAFF.

This clone was observed many times. V usage is TRBV3-1 (or the pseudogene TRBV3-2) and J usage is TRBJ2-2; tentatively, D is TRBD2 (5 bases). This CDR3 is built from 16 residues. Germline V CDR1 and CDR2: LGHDT, YNNKEL (reference sequence). V was pared by 0 bases and J by 4 bases, with 12 bases between. This CDR3 is CASSQEIASFTGELFF. DNA of the CDR3: TGTGCCAGCAGCCAAGAAATAGCGAGCTTCACCGGGGAGCTGTTTTTT.

This clone came up once. The V call is TRBV3-1 (or the pseudogene TRBV3-2), the J call TRBJ2-3; the match to TRBD2 covers 8 bases. The germline V gene encodes CDR1 LGHDT and CDR2 YNNKEL (reference sequence). The CDR3 has 15 amino acids. V lost 5 bases and J lost 8; bases outside the gene matches: 12. CDR3 bases: TGTGCCAGCAGCTTACTAGCGGCCCAGCGGGGTACGCAGTATTTT. Its translation: CASSLLAAQRGTQYF.

The J gene is TRBJ2-7, the V gene TRBV3-1 (or the pseudogene TRBV3-2), with a possible D match to TRBD2 (6 bases). Germline values: CDR1 LGHDT, CDR2 YNNKEL (reference sequence). The CDR3 is 15 residues long. V was cut by 6 bases and J by 3 bases, with 18 bases left in between. The CDR3 coding sequence is TGTGCCAGCAGTCCGTCCCCTAGCGCCAACTACGAGCAGTACTTC. It is translated as CASSPSPSANYEQYF.

This clone was recorded a few times. The V call is TRBV5-6, the J call TRBJ1-5, with 7 positions matching TRBD1. The V segment lost 1 base and the J segment 5 bases; nucleotides outside the gene matches: 9. This CDR3 spans 16 amino acids. CDR1 is SGHDT, CDR2 YYEEEE, per germline. CDR3 region: CASSLLGGQVDQPQHF. CDR3 DNA: TGTGCCAGCAGCTTGTTGGGCGGACAGGTCGATCAGCCCCAGCATTTT.

The genes are TRBV7-8 and TRBJ2-5; 7 bases map to TRBD2. V dropped 5 bases and J dropped 5; count of bases not matched to a gene: 14. The CDR3 loop spans 16 amino acids. Germline CDR1 and CDR2: SGHVS and FQNEAQ. CDR3 loop: CASSARLLLAAETQYF. The CDR3 nucleotides read TGTGCCAGCAGCGCAAGACTACTCCTAGCGGCGGAGACCCAGTACTTC.

The chain has TRBV27 and TRBJ2-3; TRBD1 matches at 7 bases. V trimming: 3 bases; J trimming: 2 bases; junction bases outside the gene matches: 8. The CDR3 contains 16 residues. Germline CDR1 MNHEY, CDR2 SMNVEV (reference sequence). The CDR3 is CASSFSPGQFTDTQYF. The CDR3 DNA sequence: TGTGCCAGCAGTTTCTCACCGGGACAGTTCACAGATACGCAGTATTTT.

V and J are TRBV5-6 and TRBJ2-5; 8 bases are shared with TRBD2. Germline V gene data show CDR1 as SGHDT and CDR2 as YYEEEE. The CDR3 extends over 16 amino acids. Trimming removed 0 bases from V and 0 bases from J; junction bases left unmatched: 4. The CDR3 sequence: CASSLARGANQETQYF. CDR3 coding DNA: TGTGCCAGCAGCTTGGCGCGGGGGGCCAACCAAGAGACCCAGTACTTC.

The chain joins TRBV5-1 to TRBJ2-3; D perhaps matches TRBD2 (6 bases). The CDR3 loop spans 14 amino acids. Germline CDR1 SGHRS, CDR2 YFSETQ. V lost 5 bases and J lost 6, with 16 bases in between. The CDR3: CASSLADHGDTQYF. The DNA of the CDR3 is TGCGCCAGCAGTTTAGCGGACCACGGGGATACGCAGTATTTT. Full variable domain (remainder filled in from reference TRBV5-1 and TRBJ2-3): KAGVTQTPRYLIKTRGQQVTLSCSPISGHRSVSWYQQTPGQGLQFLFEYFSETQRNKGNFPGRFSGRQFSNSRSEMNVSTLELGDSALYLCASSLADHGDTQYFGPGTRLTVL.

The rearrangement joins TRBV7-9 to TRBJ1-1; D not certain. Germline V gene data show CDR1 as SEHNR and CDR2 as FQNEAQ (reference sequence). V was cut by 2 bases and J by 1 base, with 8 bases left in between. The CDR3 runs 14 residues. This CDR3 is CASSLLTGNTEAFF. The CDR3 coding sequence is TGTGCCAGCAGCTTATTAACGGGGAACACTGAAGCTTTCTTT.

The chain is built from TRBV21-1 and TRBJ2-1; no DNA check was done on the table's D call, TRBD1. TRBV21-1 is a recognized pseudogene. CDR3 length: 15 amino acids. The CDR3 nucleotides are TGTGCCAGCAGCAAAGAGGGACAGGGGACCAATGAGCAGTTCTTC. Translation: CASSKEGQGTNEQFF.

This rearrangement joins TRBV5-4 to TRBJ1-1; perhaps TRBD1 as D (6 bases). Germline assignment: CDR1 SGHNT and CDR2 YYREEE (reference sequence). CDR3 size: 15 residues. Trimming took off 4 bases at V and 3 bases at J, with 16 bases between the two ends. The CDR3 reads CASSRGGDLDTEAFF. CDR3 nucleotides: TGTGCCAGCAGCCGAGGGGGGGATTTGGACACTGAAGCTTTCTTT.

The chain combines TRBV10-1 with TRBJ2-7; D possibly corresponds to TRBD2 (5 bases). Trimming pared 4 bases from V and 4 bases from J, leaving 14 bases between. This CDR3 spans 14 amino acids. Germline lookup yields CDR1 WNHNN and CDR2 SYGVQD (reference sequence). The CDR3: CASSARWELYEQYF. CDR3 in DNA: TGCGCCAGCAGTGCACGGTGGGAGCTTTACGAGCAGTACTTC.

This chain joins TRBV6-2 or TRBV6-3 and TRBJ1-4; D possibly corresponds to TRBD1 (6 bases). Germline V gene data show CDR1 as MNHEY and CDR2 as SVGEGT. With 8 bases removed from V and 2 bases from J, the gap between germline ends came to 18 bases. The CDR3 loop spans 16 amino acids. The CDR3 protein is CASRRGPRVTNEKLFF. CDR3 coding DNA: TGTGCCAGCCGCCGGGGGCCGAGGGTTACTAATGAAAAACTGTTTTTT.

The J gene is TRBJ1-1, the V gene TRBV7-8; D is uncertain. Germline CDR1 is SGHVS and CDR2 is FQNEAQ. Trimming left V 5 bases short and J 0 bases short, with 10 bases between. The CDR3 consists of 14 residues. The CDR3 bases are TGTGCCAGCAGCATTTCACACGTGAACACTGAAGCTTTCTTT. Translating gives CASSISHVNTEAFF.

J is TRBJ2-7 and V is TRBV9; weak D call: TRBD2 (5 bases). Germline V gene sequence: CDR1 SGDLS, CDR2 YYNGEE. V lost 0 bases and J lost 7, with 17 bases in between. The CDR3 length is 15 residues. The DNA of the CDR3 is TGTGCCAGCAGCGTAGCCGGGCAGGAGGATAGTGAGCAGTACTTC. It codes for CASSVAGQEDSEQYF.

The chain recombines TRBV6-5 with TRBJ1-6; no clear D. Trimming took 7 bases from V and 7 from J, leaving 11 bases between them. CDR1 is MNHEY, CDR2 SVGAGI, per germline. The CDR3 length is 13 residues. CDR3 region: CASTPGRNSPLHF. CDR3 nucleotide sequence: TGTGCCAGCACCCCCGGGAGAAATTCACCCCTCCACTTT.

V is TRBV6-5 and J is TRBJ1-3; no definite D call. V was cut by 0 bases and J by 4 bases, with 13 bases left in between. The germline gives CDR1 MNHEY, CDR2 SVGAGI. This CDR3 comprises 16 residues. This chain's CDR3 is CASSYSLLRAGNTIYF. CDR3 nucleotide sequence: TGTGCCAGCAGTTACTCTTTGCTGCGGGCCGGAAACACCATATATTTT.

This clone has more than one count but fewer than ten. This chain links TRBV6-5 with TRBJ2-7; 8 bases match TRBD2. This CDR3 spans 13 amino acids. Germline CDR1 reads MNHEY; CDR2 reads SVGAGI. Trimming removed 5 bases from V and 6 bases from J; junction bases left unmatched: 6. CDR3 protein: CASSPGGGLEQYF. The CDR3 DNA is TGTGCCAGCAGTCCCGGGGGGGGGCTCGAGCAGTACTTC.

This clone was found once. The chain has TRBV6-1 and TRBJ2-7; D not resolved. CDR3 length equals 14 residues. Trimming removed 1 base at V and 3 bases at J, with 10 bases between. Germline CDR1 is MNHNS and CDR2 is SASEGT. The CDR3 DNA reads TGTGCCAGCAGTGAAGGGTGGGCTAACTACGAGCAGTACTTC. This encodes CASSEGWANYEQYF.

The J gene is TRBJ1-2, the V gene TRBV28, with 8 nucleotides matching TRBD1. Germline V gene data show CDR1 as MDHEN and CDR2 as SYDVKM. The CDR3 runs to 17 residues. Unmatched junction bases numbered 12, after V lost 5 bases and J lost 1 base. The CDR3 DNA reads as TGTGCCAGCAGTACCCCCGGGACAGGAGCGTTTAACTATGGCTACACCTTC. It codes for CASSTPGTGAFNYGYTF.

The rearrangement links TRBV5-4 to TRBJ1-1; D is unclear. The germline gives CDR1 SGHNT, CDR2 YYREEE (reference sequence). CDR3 length equals 12 residues. Trimming left V 4 bases short and J 3 bases short, with 7 bases between. This CDR3 reads CASSASDTEAFF. Written as DNA, the CDR3 is TGTGCCAGCAGCGCGTCGGACACTGAAGCTTTCTTT.

In its sample, this clone was seen once. The chain is built from TRBV18 and TRBJ2-3, with D possibly being TRBD1 (6 bases). CDR3 size: 16 residues. Trimming stripped 0 bases from V and 0 bases from J, with 10 bases between. Looked up from germline, CDR1 is KGHSH and CDR2 is LQKENI. The CDR3: CASSPPRGYSTDTQYF. The CDR3 nucleotides are TGTGCCAGCTCACCACCCAGGGGATATAGCACAGATACGCAGTATTTT.

V is TRBV7-9 and J is TRBJ2-7; no firm D call. The CDR3 has 14 amino acids. Looked up from germline, CDR1 is SEHNR and CDR2 is FQNEAQ (reference sequence). The V end was cut by 2 bases, the J end by 4 bases, with 12 bases between. The CDR3 sequence is CASSLLERSYEQYF. CDR3 DNA sequence: TGTGCCAGCAGCTTATTGGAGAGGTCATACGAGCAGTACTTC. Supplemented by reference TRBV7-9 and TRBJ2-7, the full variable domain reads DTGVSQNPRHKITKRGQNVTFRCDPISEHNRLYWYRQTLGQGPEFLTYFQNEAQLEKSRLLSDRFSAERPKGSFSTLEIQRTEQGDSAMYLCASSLLERSYEQYFGPGTRLTVT.

The chain is built from TRBV19 and TRBJ2-1; TRBD2 aligns across 16 bases. The germline V gene has CDR1 LNHDA and CDR2 SQIVND (reference sequence). V was clipped by 2 bases and J by 10 bases; unmatched bases: 11. CDR3 size: 18 residues. The CDR3 sequence: CASSIKGLAGGRRWEQFF. The CDR3 nucleotides read TGTGCCAGTAGTATAAAGGGACTAGCGGGAGGGCGGCGGTGGGAGCAGTTCTTC.

V usage is TRBV5-6 and J usage is TRBJ1-1, with D hard to call. Trimming left V 1 base short and J 0 bases short, with 7 bases between. Per germline, CDR1 SGHDT and CDR2 YYEEEE. The CDR3 has 14 residues. CDR3 DNA sequence: TGTGCCAGCAGCTTGTCCAGGTTGAACACTGAAGCTTTCTTT. Its translation is CASSLSRLNTEAFF.

This clone was seen a few times. The chain employs TRBV20-1 and TRBJ2-3; D is perhaps TRBD2 (6 bases). The V gene lost 3 bases and the J gene lost 3 bases, with 16 bases spanning the gap. CDR3 length: 15 amino acids. CDR1 DFQATT and CDR2 SNEGSKA come from the germline V gene (reference sequence). The CDR3 protein is CSASLDYSRTDTQYF. The CDR3 bases are TGCAGTGCTAGTCTGGACTATAGTAGGACAGATACGCAGTATTTT.

Only one count was recorded for this clone. The rearrangement joins TRBV20-1 to TRBJ2-7; no clear D. The V gene's germline CDR1 is DFQATT and CDR2 SNEGSKA (reference sequence). This CDR3 is 11 amino acids long. The CDR3 region is CSATELYEQYF. CDR3 DNA: TGCAGCGCCACCGAACTGTACGAGCAGTACTTC.